This T cell receptor beta chain appears in the sequencing data of a study of CD8+ T cells in alopecia areata. Study at large: For the treated group, dosing was oral tofacitinib at 5 to 10 mg twice daily. Broader study findings: Researchers report lesional scalp, most notably alopecia totalis/universalis, outstripped normal scalp in clonality. Patients shared TCRs less clearly than mice did, possibly for HLA-related reasons.

This clone was counted between two and nine times. Its antigen is undetermined. J gave up 7 bases and V 2 bases, and 4 bases lay outside the gene matches. This CDR3 is 15 amino acids long. Germline V gene sequence: CDR1 SGHTA, CDR2 FQGNSA. It was cDNA, reverse transcribed from extracted RNA, that served as the sequencing template. Clones were sequenced by immunoSEQ multiplex PCR, and TCRdb holds only the in-frame ones, with some missing. Found here are some 240,000 clones, roughly 57% of them singletons; the top ten hold under 0.5%. The sample in question was CD4+ T cells sorted from blood, obtained at week 0. The rearrangement joins TRBV7-2 to TRBJ1-5; 11 bases align to TRBD1. The TCR comes from a human donor with alopecia areata. The CDR3 DNA follows: TGTGCCAGCAGCTTAATAGGGACAGGGGGGCAGCCCCAGCATTTT. Its translation: CASSLIGTGGQPQHF.